Following are 3 T cell receptor beta chains from one sample sequenced in a study of CD8 T cells in Susac syndrome. Random hexamers were used to reverse transcribe an amount of about 0.45 to 1 ug RNA. TCRdb passed the immunoSEQ multiplex PCR reads through MiXCR, listing each CDR3 protein once. In the table there are 100,000 to 150,000 distinct CDR3 sequences, around 94% of which are singletons. The sequenced sample was CD8+ T cells from PBMCs. All receptors derive from a human donor with Susac syndrome.

This chain links TRBV27 with TRBJ2-7; 8 bases map to TRBD2. Germline V gene data show CDR1 as MNHEY and CDR2 as SMNVEV (reference sequence). CDR3 length: 11 residues. Trimming removed 7 bases from V and 5 bases from J; junction bases left unmatched: 1. The CDR3 spells CASTGRDEQYF. The CDR3 bases are TGTGCCAGCACCGGGAGGGACGAGCAGTACTTC.

The J gene is TRBJ1-6, the V gene TRBV25-1; no definite D call. Looked up from germline, CDR1 is MGHDK and CDR2 is SYGVNS. The V end was cut by 1 base, the J end by 8 bases, with 12 bases between. The CDR3 consists of 15 residues. Here the CDR3 DNA reads TGTGCCAGCAGTGAATCGTCGATTCCCCATTCACCCCTCCACTTT. Translation: CASSESSIPHSPLHF.

A single count supports this clonotype. The V call is TRBV7-9, the J call TRBJ1-1; maybe TRBD1 (5 bases). Trimming stripped 2 bases from V and 2 bases from J, with 15 bases between. Germline CDR1 reads SEHNR; CDR2 reads FQNEAQ (reference sequence). The CDR3 spans 16 residues. The CDR3 DNA reads as TGTGCCAGCAGCTTACTACCCGTCCAGGGCAACACTGAAGCTTTCTTT. Its protein is CASSLLPVQGNTEAFF.